This record looks at one TCR beta chain sequence and its context. Participant-given clinical history determined each cohort assignment. These data are taken from a study of blood T cell repertoires in COVID-19. The data were produced by immunoSEQ multiplex PCR, yet TCRdb's version contains in-frame clones alone and is incomplete. The sample shows some 320,000 clones, roughly nine tenths of them seen only once. Germline V gene lookup returns CDR1 MNHEY and CDR2 SMNVEV (reference sequence). V gave up 5 bases and J gave up 4 bases; unmatched junction bases: 6. This CDR3 has 15 amino acids. The source is a man aged 55 to 70 who had recovered from COVID-19. Sequences were obtained from PBMCs or T cells enriched from blood (not recorded which). This sequence joins TRBV27 and TRBJ2-2; 8 nucleotides align to TRBD1. As DNA, the CDR3 is TGTGCCAGCAGTCCAGGGGGCGAGGGCACCGGGGAGCTGTTTTTT. Its translation: CASSPGGEGTGELFF.